A single sample is the source of the 17 T cell receptor beta chains below, sequenced in a study of cytomegalovirus exposure and HLA in healthy donors (dated by TCRdb to between 2016 and 2019). Preparation of the library involved the immunoSEQ multiplex PCR assay. TCRdb mirrors the immuneACCESS table, restricted to in-frame sequences. Some clones are absent from its copies; in checked studies, under half trace to an unresolved V gene, and the reason for the others is unknown. In all, the sample holds about 200,000 clones, and 80% to 90% of those were seen once. 2% to 2.5% of the sample comes from the top ten. Sample: PBMCs. Receptor source: a woman aged 18 to 35 in good health and CMV-seropositive.

This clone was picked up one time. The J gene is TRBJ2-7, the V gene TRBV12-5; 8 nucleotides match TRBD1. Germline CDR1 LGHNT, CDR2 FRNRAP. The V segment lost 4 bases and the J segment 5 bases; nucleotides outside the gene matches: 13. This CDR3 has 16 amino acids. CDR3 DNA: TGTGCTAGTGGTTCCCCGGCGGACAGGGAGCCCCACGAGCAGTACTTC. This sequence encodes CASGSPADREPHEQYF.

V is TRBV28 and J is TRBJ2-7, with D perhaps TRBD2 (5 bases). The CDR3 is 13 residues long. CDR1 is MDHEN and CDR2 is SYDVKM in the germline V gene. The V end lost 7 bases, the J end lost 0 bases, and 10 bases lay between the germline ends. The DNA for the CDR3 is TGTGCCAGCATTGAGCGGAACTCCTACGAGCAGTACTTC. Translated, it gives CASIERNSYEQYF.

In this sample, this clone turned up once. V gene TRBV28 combines with J gene TRBJ1-2; TRBD1 agrees at 10 bases. Germline-derived CDR1 and CDR2 are MDHEN and SYDVKM. The CDR3 is 13 residues long. The trim removed 7 bases at V and 5 bases at J, leaving 4 bases unmatched. In DNA, the CDR3 is TGTGCCAGCACCGGGACAGGGGCTTATGGCTACACCTTC. Translation gives CASTGTGAYGYTF.

The chain has TRBV18 and TRBJ1-5; D perhaps matches TRBD1 (6 bases). Per the germline V gene, CDR1 is KGHSH and CDR2 is LQKENI. V was pared by 5 bases and J by 5 bases, with 16 bases between. This CDR3 has 15 amino acids. CDR3 sequence: CASSLQGLGDQPQHF. The CDR3 bases are TGTGCCAGCTCATTACAGGGCTTAGGAGATCAGCCCCAGCATTTT.

The gene calls are TRBV5-1 and TRBJ2-7; D might be TRBD1 (5 bases). From germline, CDR1 is SGHRS and CDR2 YFSETQ. This CDR3 comprises 16 residues. With 0 bases removed from V and 13 bases from J, the gap between germline ends came to 26 bases. The chain's CDR3 is CASSLVPPTLVQVIYF. The CDR3 nucleotides are TGCGCCAGCAGCTTGGTTCCCCCGACGTTGGTACAGGTGATATACTTC.

In this sample, this clone turned up a few times. This chain links TRBV30 with TRBJ2-7, with D tentatively TRBD2 (6 bases). Trimming removed 5 bases from V and 0 bases from J, with 17 bases in between. Germline CDR1 is GTSNPN and CDR2 is SVGIG (reference sequence). This CDR3 is 15 amino acids long. Here the CDR3 reads CAWSGDAGSSYEQYF. Written as DNA, the CDR3 is TGTGCCTGGTCAGGTGACGCGGGGAGCTCCTACGAGCAGTACTTC.

This clone was observed a few times. The J gene is TRBJ1-1, the V gene TRBV6-6; D not resolved. With 5 bases removed from V and 6 bases from J, the gap between germline ends came to 13 bases. This CDR3 is 13 amino acids long. The germline V gene encodes CDR1 MNHNY and CDR2 SVGAGI (reference sequence). The CDR3 region is CASSDYRTAEAFF. Written as DNA, the CDR3 is TGTGCCAGCAGTGACTACCGGACTGCTGAAGCTTTCTTT.

The CDR3 coding sequence is TGTGCCAGCAGCGTGGGGGACTACCTCTACGAGCAGTACTTC. Translated: CASSVGDYLYEQYF. The chain is built from TRBV9 and TRBJ2-7, with TRBD2 identical over 7 bases. The V segment lost 2 bases and the J segment 3 bases; nucleotides outside the gene matches: 5. CDR1 SGDLS and CDR2 YYNGEE come from the germline V gene. The CDR3 covers 14 residues.

This chain uses TRBV6-1 with TRBJ1-1; no reliable D call. The germline gives CDR1 MNHNS, CDR2 SASEGT. This CDR3 is 14 amino acids long. Deletions cut 6 bases from V and 8 bases from J, with 19 bases between. The CDR3: CASSAQAGLVEAFF. The CDR3 region has the DNA TGTGCCAGCAGCGCCCAGGCCGGATTGGTGGAAGCTTTCTTT.

V usage is TRBV2 and J usage is TRBJ2-1; 14 nucleotides match TRBD2. CDR3 length equals 20 residues. Germline V gene data show CDR1 as SNHLY and CDR2 as FYNNEI. Trimming took 6 bases from V and 5 from J; bases not matched to a gene: 18. The CDR3 region is CASSTSGTSGRVVHDNEQFF. CDR3 bases: TGTGCCAGCAGCACTTCCGGGACTAGCGGGAGAGTAGTACACGACAATGAGCAGTTCTTC.

The rearrangement uses TRBV30 and TRBJ2-7, with TRBD1 identical over 10 bases. This CDR3 comprises 14 residues. Germline CDR1 and CDR2: GTSNPN and SVGIG (reference sequence). Trimming removed 1 base from V and 6 bases from J; junction bases left unmatched: 6. The CDR3 bases are TGTGCCTGGAGTGGGGGACAGGGGTTCGGCGAGCAGTACTTC. It is translated as CAWSGGQGFGEQYF.

This clone has only a few counts. This chain links TRBV29-1 with TRBJ2-2, with 10 bases that match TRBD2. The CDR3 is 18 residues long. V trimming: 7 bases; J trimming: 0 bases; junction bases outside the gene matches: 14. Germline V lookup: CDR1 SQVTM, CDR2 ANQGSEA. DNA for the CDR3: TGCAGCGCTACAGGAGGCCTAGCGGGAGCCGCGAACACCGGGGAGCTGTTTTTT. Its translation: CSATGGLAGAANTGELFF.

This clone has just one count. The rearrangement joins TRBV27 to TRBJ1-1, with 7 bases that match TRBD1. Germline V lookup: CDR1 MNHEY, CDR2 SMNVEV (reference sequence). V was clipped by 5 bases and J by 6 bases; unmatched bases: 9. The CDR3 consists of 14 residues. For the CDR3, the DNA is TGTGCCAGCAGTCCAGGGACAGCTGGGGCTGAAGCTTTCTTT. Translated: CASSPGTAGAEAFF.

V and J are TRBV5-4 and TRBJ2-2, with 13 bases that match TRBD2. V shed 4 bases and J 3 bases; nucleotides not matched to a gene: 6. The germline CDR1 and CDR2 sequences are SGHNT and YYREEE (reference sequence). This CDR3 is 17 amino acids long. The CDR3 DNA sequence: TGTGCCAGCAGCACGGGTACTAGCGGGAGGGACACCGGGGAGCTGTTTTTT. Translating gives CASSTGTSGRDTGELFF. Full variable domain (outside the CDR3, taken from reference TRBV5-4 and TRBJ2-2): ETGVTQSPTHLIKTRGQQVTLRCSSQSGHNTVSWYQQALGQGPQFIFQYYREEENGRGNFPPRFSGLQFPNYSSELNVNALELDDSALYLCASSTGTSGRDTGELFFGEGSRLTVL.

J is TRBJ1-1 and V is TRBV7-6; D gene ambiguous. CDR3 size: 15 residues. The V end lost 1 base, the J end lost 0 bases, and 9 bases lay between the germline ends. Germline assignment: CDR1 SGHVS and CDR2 FNYEAQ. The CDR3 region has the DNA TGTGCCAGCAGCTTAGTAGCCGGTTTGAACACTGAAGCTTTCTTT. Its protein is CASSLVAGLNTEAFF. The full variable domain, its missing parts supplied by reference TRBV7-6 and TRBJ1-1, is GAGVSQSPRYKVTKRGQDVALRCDPISGHVSLYWYRQALGQGPEFLTYFNYEAQQDKSGLPNDRFSAERPEGSISTLTIQRTEQRDSAMYRCASSLVAGLNTEAFFGQGTRLTVV.

This chain links TRBV30 with TRBJ1-2; a weak D match, TRBD1 (6 bases). Germline V CDR1 and CDR2: GTSNPN, SVGIG (reference sequence). Trimming took off 5 bases at V and 3 bases at J, with 16 bases between the two ends. The CDR3 consists of 14 residues. CDR3: CAWFDRTLYYGYTF. DNA of the CDR3: TGTGCCTGGTTCGACAGGACCCTATACTATGGCTACACCTTC.

This CDR3 is CATSRDQGTGNTIYF. The CDR3 DNA reads as TGTGCCACCAGCAGAGATCAGGGCACTGGAAACACCATATATTTT. This chain uses TRBV15 with TRBJ1-3; TRBD1 is a possible D gene (5 bases). V was cut by 0 bases and J by 2 bases, with 8 bases left in between. The CDR3 is 15 residues long. The V gene's germline CDR1 is LNHNV and CDR2 YYDKDF (reference sequence). Complete variable domain (other parts from reference TRBV15 and TRBJ1-3): DAMVIQNPRYQVTQFGKPVTLSCSQTLNHNVMYWYQQKSSQAPKLLFHYYDKDFNNEADTPDNFQSRRPNTSFCFLDIRSPGLGDTAMYLCATSRDQGTGNTIYFGEGSWLTVV.